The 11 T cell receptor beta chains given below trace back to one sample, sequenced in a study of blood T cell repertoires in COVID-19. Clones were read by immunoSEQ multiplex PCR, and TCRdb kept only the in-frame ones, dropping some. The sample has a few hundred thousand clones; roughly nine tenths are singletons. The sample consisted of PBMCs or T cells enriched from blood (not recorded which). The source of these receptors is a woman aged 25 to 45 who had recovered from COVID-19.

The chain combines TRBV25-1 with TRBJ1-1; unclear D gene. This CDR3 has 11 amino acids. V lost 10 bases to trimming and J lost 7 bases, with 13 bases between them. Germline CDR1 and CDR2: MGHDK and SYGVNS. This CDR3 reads CATKSGYEAFF. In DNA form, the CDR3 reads TGTGCCACCAAGTCAGGTTATGAAGCTTTCTTT.

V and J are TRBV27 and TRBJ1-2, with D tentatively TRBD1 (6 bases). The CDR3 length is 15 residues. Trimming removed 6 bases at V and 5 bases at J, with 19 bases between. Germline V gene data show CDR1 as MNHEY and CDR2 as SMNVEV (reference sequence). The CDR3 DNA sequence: TGTGCCAGCAGCTCAACGTGGAACAGGGAGTATGGCTACACCTTC. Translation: CASSSTWNREYGYTF.

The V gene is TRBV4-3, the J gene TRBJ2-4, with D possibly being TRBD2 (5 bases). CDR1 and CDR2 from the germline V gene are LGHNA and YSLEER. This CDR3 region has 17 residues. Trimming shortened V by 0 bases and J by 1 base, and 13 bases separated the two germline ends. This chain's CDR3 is CASSQDSNAGAKNIQYF. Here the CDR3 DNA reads TGCGCCAGCAGCCAAGATTCGAATGCGGGTGCCAAAAACATTCAGTACTTC.

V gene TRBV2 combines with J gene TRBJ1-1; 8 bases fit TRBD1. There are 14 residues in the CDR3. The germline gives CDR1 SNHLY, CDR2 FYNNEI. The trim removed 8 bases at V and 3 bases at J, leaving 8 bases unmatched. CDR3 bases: TGTGCCAGCTTACTCGTGACAGGGGACACTGAAGCTTTCTTT. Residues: CASLLVTGDTEAFF. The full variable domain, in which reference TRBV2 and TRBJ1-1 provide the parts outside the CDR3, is EPEVTQTPSHQVTQMGQEVILRCVPISNHLYFYWYRQILGQKVEFLVSFYNNEISEKSEIFDDQFSVERPDGSNFTLKIRSTKLEDSAMYFCASLLVTGDTEAFFGQGTRLTVV.

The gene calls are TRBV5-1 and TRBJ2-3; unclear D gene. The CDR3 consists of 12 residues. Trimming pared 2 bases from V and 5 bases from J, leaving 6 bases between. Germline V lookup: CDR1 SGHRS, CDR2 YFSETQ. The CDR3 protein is CASSLRVDTQYF. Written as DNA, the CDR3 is TGCGCCAGCAGCTTACGGGTAGATACGCAGTATTTT.

CDR3: CASSPREGSYTGELFF. Here the CDR3 DNA reads TGTGCCAGTAGTCCCCGGGAGGGGTCGTACACCGGGGAGCTGTTTTTT. The chain has TRBV19 and TRBJ2-2, with 8 bases fitting TRBD2. Unmatched junction bases numbered 8, after V lost 5 bases and J lost 3 bases. CDR1 and CDR2 from the germline V gene are LNHDA and SQIVND (reference sequence). This CDR3 has 16 amino acids.

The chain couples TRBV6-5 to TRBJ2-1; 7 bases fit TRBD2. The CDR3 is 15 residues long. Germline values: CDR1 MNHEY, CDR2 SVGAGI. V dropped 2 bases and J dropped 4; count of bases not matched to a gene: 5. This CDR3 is CASSYRGGPYNEQFF. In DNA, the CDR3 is TGTGCCAGCAGTTACCGCGGGGGACCTTACAATGAGCAGTTCTTC.

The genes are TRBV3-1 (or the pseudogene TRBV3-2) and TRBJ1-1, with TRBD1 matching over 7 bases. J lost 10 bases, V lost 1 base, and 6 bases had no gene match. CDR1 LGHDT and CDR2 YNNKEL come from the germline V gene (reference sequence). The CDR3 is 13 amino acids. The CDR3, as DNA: TGTGCCAGCAGCCAAGTACAGGGGACGGCAGCTTTCTTT. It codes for CASSQVQGTAAFF.

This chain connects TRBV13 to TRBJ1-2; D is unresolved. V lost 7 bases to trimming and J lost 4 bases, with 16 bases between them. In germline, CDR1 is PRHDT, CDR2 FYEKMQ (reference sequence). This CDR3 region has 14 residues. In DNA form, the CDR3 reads TGTGCCAGCACCCTTTTCGGGAGAGGCTATGGCTACACCTTC. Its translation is CASTLFGRGYGYTF.

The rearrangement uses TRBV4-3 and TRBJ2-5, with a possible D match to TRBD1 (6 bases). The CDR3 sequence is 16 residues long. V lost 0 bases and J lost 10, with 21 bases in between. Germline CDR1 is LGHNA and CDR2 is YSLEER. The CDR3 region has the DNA TGCGCCAGCAGCCAAGAAGTAAGGACAGTTCATGGGGGCCAGTACTTC. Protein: CASSQEVRTVHGGQYF.

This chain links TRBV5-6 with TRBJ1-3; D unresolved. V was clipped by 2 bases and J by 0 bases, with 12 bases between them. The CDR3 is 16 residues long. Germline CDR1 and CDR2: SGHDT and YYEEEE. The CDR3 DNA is TGTGCCAGCAGCTTTACTCTCGCGAGCTCTGGAAACACCATATATTTT. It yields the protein CASSFTLASSGNTIYF.